This T cell receptor beta chain was retrieved from a study of T-cell reconstitution after alpha-beta-depleted transplantation in children. This clonotype was recorded many times. Germline CDR1 reads DFQATT; CDR2 reads SNEGSKA (reference sequence). Trimming took off 6 bases at V and 0 bases at J, with 12 bases between the two ends. The CDR3 has 14 residues. Unique molecular identifiers were incorporated during preparation of the TCRbeta library. TCRdb re-derived calls from the PCR reads in MiXCR, one entry per CDR3 protein. The sample has 280,000 or so distinct CDR3 sequences, under 14% seen once. Specimen: peripheral blood, collected 180 days after TCRalphabeta/CD19-depleted stem cell transplant. The rearrangement links TRBV20-1 to TRBJ2-1; possibly TRBD2 for D (5 bases). This TCR was sampled from a male patient aged 2-9 years who had a stem cell transplant for chronic granulomatous disease, so the T cells may come from the graft donor. The CDR3 loop reads CSAQRTDSYNEQFF. The CDR3 DNA sequence: TGCAGTGCCCAGCGGACCGACTCCTACAATGAGCAGTTCTTC.